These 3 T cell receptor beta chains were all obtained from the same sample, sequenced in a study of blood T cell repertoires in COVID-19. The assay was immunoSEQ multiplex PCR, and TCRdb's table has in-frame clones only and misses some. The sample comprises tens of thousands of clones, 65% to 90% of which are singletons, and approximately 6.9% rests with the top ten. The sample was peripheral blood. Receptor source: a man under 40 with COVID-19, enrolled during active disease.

CDR3 DNA: TGTGCCAGCAGCTCCGACAGGGTTGAAGCTGGAAACACCATATATTTT. Translation gives CASSSDRVEAGNTIYF. The chain joins TRBV13 to TRBJ1-3; 7 bases agree with TRBD1. Germline V gene sequence: CDR1 PRHDT, CDR2 FYEKMQ (reference sequence). Trimming took 4 bases from V and 2 from J; bases not matched to a gene: 8. This CDR3 comprises 16 residues.

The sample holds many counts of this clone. The CDR3 loop reads CASSPLRSPGATQPQHF. In DNA, the CDR3 is TGTGCCAGCAGCCCGCTTCGTTCCCCTGGAGCAACTCAGCCCCAGCATTTT. This rearrangement joins TRBV27 to TRBJ1-5, with D hard to call. The ends were cut back, 6 bases at V and 6 bases at J, with 24 bases in the middle. From germline, CDR1 is MNHEY and CDR2 SMNVEV (reference sequence). CDR3 length: 17 residues.

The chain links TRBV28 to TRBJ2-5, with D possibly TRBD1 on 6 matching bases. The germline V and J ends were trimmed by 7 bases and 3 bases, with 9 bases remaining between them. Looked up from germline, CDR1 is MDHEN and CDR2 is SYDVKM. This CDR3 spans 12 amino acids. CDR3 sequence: CASNGQKETQYF. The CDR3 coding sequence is TGTGCCAGCAACGGACAGAAAGAGACCCAGTACTTC.